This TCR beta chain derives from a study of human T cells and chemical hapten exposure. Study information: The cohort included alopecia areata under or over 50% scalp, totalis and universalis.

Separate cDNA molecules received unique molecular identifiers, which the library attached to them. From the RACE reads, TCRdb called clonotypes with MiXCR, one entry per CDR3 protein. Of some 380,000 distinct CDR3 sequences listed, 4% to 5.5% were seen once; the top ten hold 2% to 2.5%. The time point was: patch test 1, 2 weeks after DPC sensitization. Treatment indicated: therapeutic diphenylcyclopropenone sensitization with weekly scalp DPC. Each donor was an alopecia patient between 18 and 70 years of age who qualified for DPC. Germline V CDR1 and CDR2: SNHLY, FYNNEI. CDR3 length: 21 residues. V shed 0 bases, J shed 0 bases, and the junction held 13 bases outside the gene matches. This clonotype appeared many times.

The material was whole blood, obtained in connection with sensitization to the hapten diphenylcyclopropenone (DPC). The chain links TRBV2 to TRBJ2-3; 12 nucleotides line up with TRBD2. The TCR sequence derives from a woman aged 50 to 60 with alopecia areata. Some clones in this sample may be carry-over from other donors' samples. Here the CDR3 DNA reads TGTGCCAGCAGTGAAGCCCCCTGGACTAGCGGGACCCCAACTAGCACAGATACGCAGTATTTT. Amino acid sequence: CASSEAPWTSGTPTSTDTQYF.